This is a list of T cell receptor beta chains from one sample in a study of Ad26.COV2.S vaccination and SARS-CoV-2 variants. The repertoire was sequenced with immunoSEQ multiplex PCR; TCRdb's copy has only in-frame clones and lacks some. The sample yields roughly 410,000 clones, 83% seen once. The sequencing here drew on peripheral blood, taken in a trial of Ad26.COV2.S vaccine versus placebo. All receptors come from a person between 18 and 60 years old who received the Ad26.COV2.S COVID-19 vaccine or a placebo. Each CDR3 is given with its conserved first and last residue. Fields, in order: clone size, V gene, CDR3 protein. Expanded clones get a size class; other rows say once, few or many, or leave the size out.

clone size: -
V gene: TRBV24-1
CDR3 protein: CATSDLDRHRTDTQYF

clone size: -
V gene: TRBV2
CDR3 protein: CASGRQGNSEQYF

clone size: -
V gene: TRBV20-1
CDR3 protein: CSASLTGETQYF

clone size: -
V gene: TRBV27
CDR3 protein: CASKGGDRYEQYF

clone size: -
V gene: TRBV2
CDR3 protein: CASSRLGETQYF

clone size: -
V gene: TRBV19
CDR3 protein: CASSPRTGRYTEAFF

clone size: few
V gene: TRBV10-2
CDR3 protein: CASREKEGEQFF

clone size: -
V gene: TRBV7-6
CDR3 protein: CASKIGTTNTGELFF

clone size: -
V gene: TRBV19
CDR3 protein: CATRRRRGATEAFF

clone size: -
V gene: TRBV5-5
CDR3 protein: CASSLVRQTFSGNTIYF

clone size: -
V gene: TRBV7-2
CDR3 protein: CASSLVSGPVGGYTF

clone size: few
V gene: TRBV4-3
CDR3 protein: CASSQESPVSSGNTIYF

clone size: -
V gene: TRBV5-1
CDR3 protein: CASSLGGGGYNEQFF

clone size: -
V gene: TRBV30
CDR3 protein: CAWSGRNQPQHF

clone size: -
V gene: TRBV3-1/TRBV3-2
CDR3 protein: CASSHTGTLYEQYF

clone size: -
V gene: TRBV23-1
CDR3 protein: CASSQRSSGGKNGYTF

clone size: -
V gene: TRBV11-2
CDR3 protein: CASSPVRVLMTETQYF

clone size: -
V gene: TRBV4-1
CDR3 protein: CASSQVGLLGTQYF

clone size: -
V gene: TRBV9
CDR3 protein: CASSAGITDTQYF

clone size: -
V gene: TRBV27
CDR3 protein: CASSSGTGAKNIQYF

clone size: -
V gene: TRBV2
CDR3 protein: CASSDERNQPQHF

clone size: -
V gene: TRBV11-2
CDR3 protein: CASSNPSGSSYNEQFF

clone size: -
V gene: TRBV2
CDR3 protein: CASRGLTPGELFF

clone size: -
V gene: TRBV5-6
CDR3 protein: CASSLGQPGNTIYF

clone size: -
V gene: TRBV29-1
CDR3 protein: CSVDGARGTEAFF

clone size: once
V gene: TRBV7-9
CDR3 protein: CASNLLQGATKGEAFF